Given below is one T cell receptor beta chain in context. The antigen remains undetermined. This sample is drawn from a study of vaccination and CD4 T cells after COVID-19. The Oncomine TCR Beta short-read assay was what sequenced the DNA obtained from cultured CD4+ T cells. TCRdb passed the PCR reads through MiXCR, listing each CDR3 protein once. Of more than 10,000 distinct CDR3 sequences listed, roughly 60% are singletons. The CDR3 runs 14 residues. Germline values: CDR1 DFQATT, CDR2 SNEGSKA (reference sequence). V dropped 6 bases and J dropped 6 bases, with 17 bases sitting between them. Treatment indicated: approximately nine-day PBMC culture with coronavirus spike peptide pools or control peptides (ViraFEST assay). The authors replaced half the medium with fresh IL-2 medium on days 3 and 7.

The material sequenced was CD4+ T cells from blood, cultured in vitro. The receptor was isolated from a human donor who had recovered from COVID-19. This rearrangement joins TRBV20-1 to TRBJ1-4; possibly TRBD1 for D (5 bases). CDR3 sequence reads: CSADPGRGDEKLFF. DNA of the CDR3: TGCAGTGCAGATCCGGGGCGCGGGGATGAAAAACTGTTTTTT.